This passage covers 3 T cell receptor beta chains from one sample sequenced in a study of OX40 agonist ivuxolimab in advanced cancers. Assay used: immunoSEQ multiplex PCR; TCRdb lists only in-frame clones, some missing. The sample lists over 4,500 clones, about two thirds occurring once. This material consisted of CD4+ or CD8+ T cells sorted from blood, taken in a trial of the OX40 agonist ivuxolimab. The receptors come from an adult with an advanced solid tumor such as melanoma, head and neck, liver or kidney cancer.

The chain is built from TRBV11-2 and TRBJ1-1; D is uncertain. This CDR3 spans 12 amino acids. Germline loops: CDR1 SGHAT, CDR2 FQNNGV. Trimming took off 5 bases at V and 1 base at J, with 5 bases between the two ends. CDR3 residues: CASSKGNTEAFF. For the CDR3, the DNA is TGTGCCAGCAGCAAAGGGAACACTGAAGCTTTCTTT.

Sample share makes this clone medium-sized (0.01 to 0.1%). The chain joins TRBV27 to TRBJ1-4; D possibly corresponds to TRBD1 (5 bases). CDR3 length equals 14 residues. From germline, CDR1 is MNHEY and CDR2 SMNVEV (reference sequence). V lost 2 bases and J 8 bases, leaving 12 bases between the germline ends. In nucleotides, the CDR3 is TGTGCCAGCAGTTTAAGGGCAGGGAGGGAAAAACTGTTTTTT. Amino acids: CASSLRAGREKLFF.

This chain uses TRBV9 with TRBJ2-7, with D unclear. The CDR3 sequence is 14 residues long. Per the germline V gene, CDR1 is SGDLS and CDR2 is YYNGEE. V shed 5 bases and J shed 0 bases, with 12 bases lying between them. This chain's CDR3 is CASSLEASSYEQYF. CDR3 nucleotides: TGTGCCAGCAGTCTAGAAGCAAGCTCCTACGAGCAGTACTTC.